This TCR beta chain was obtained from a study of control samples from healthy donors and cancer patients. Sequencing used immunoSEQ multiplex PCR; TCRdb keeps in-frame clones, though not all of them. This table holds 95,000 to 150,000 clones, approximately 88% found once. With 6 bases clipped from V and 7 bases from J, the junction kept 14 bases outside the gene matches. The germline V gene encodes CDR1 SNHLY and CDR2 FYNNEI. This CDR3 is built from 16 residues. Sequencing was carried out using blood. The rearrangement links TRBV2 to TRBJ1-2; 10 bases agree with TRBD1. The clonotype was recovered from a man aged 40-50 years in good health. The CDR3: CASSARDRGSWGGYTF. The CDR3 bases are TGTGCCAGCAGCGCCCGGGACAGGGGATCATGGGGTGGCTACACCTTC. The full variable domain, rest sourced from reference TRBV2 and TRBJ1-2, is EPEVTQTPSHQVTQMGQEVILRCVPISNHLYFYWYRQILGQKVEFLVSFYNNEISEKSEIFDDQFSVERPDGSNFTLKIRSTKLEDSAMYFCASSARDRGSWGGYTFGSGTRLTVV.